Below are 24 T cell receptor beta chains sequenced from a single sample in a study of cytomegalovirus exposure and HLA in healthy donors. PCR employed 60 Vbeta and 13 Jbeta primers. Clones were sequenced by immunoSEQ multiplex PCR, and TCRdb holds only the in-frame ones, with some missing. The top ten hold about 5% of the sample, which has about 190,000 clones, about 77% seen once. The sequencing input was PBMCs. Receptors were obtained from a man aged 30 to 45 in good health and CMV-seropositive.

The genes are TRBV2 and TRBJ2-5; maybe TRBD1 (5 bases). In germline, CDR1 is SNHLY, CDR2 FYNNEI. V lost 0 bases and J 11 bases, leaving 10 bases between the germline ends. The length of the CDR3 is 12 residues. Here the CDR3 reads CASSEAGRQQYF. The DNA for the CDR3 is TGTGCCAGCAGTGAAGCAGGTCGACAGCAGTACTTC.

This rearrangement joins TRBV5-5 to TRBJ2-7; 7 bases agree with TRBD1. The CDR3 spans 16 residues. Germline V CDR1 and CDR2: SGHKS, YYEKEE (reference sequence). Trimming took 4 bases from V and 0 from J; bases not matched to a gene: 10. CDR3 region: CASSQRYRGASYEQYF. The CDR3 DNA is TGTGCCAGCAGCCAACGATACAGGGGCGCCTCCTACGAGCAGTACTTC.

The chain uses TRBV7-2 and TRBJ2-5, with unresolved D. The DNA end is a closer match to TRBJ2-7, so the J assignment may be wrong. Germline CDR1 reads SGHTA; CDR2 reads FQGNSA. The CDR3 spans 13 residues. Written as DNA, the CDR3 is TGTGCCAGCAGCCCGTGGGCCTCCTACGAGCAGTACTTC. Translation: CASSPWASYEQYF.

The J gene is TRBJ2-1, the V gene TRBV27; 8 bases fit TRBD1. Germline CDR1 MNHEY, CDR2 SMNVEV (reference sequence). Trimming at V came to 4 bases and at J to 7 bases, leaving 15 bases not matched to a gene. The CDR3 spans 17 residues. The CDR3 spells CASSWDPVAGGWNEQFF. The CDR3 region has the DNA TGTGCCAGCAGTTGGGACCCGGTGGCAGGGGGCTGGAATGAGCAGTTCTTC.

The chain combines TRBV28 with TRBJ1-2; 8 bases agree with TRBD1. The CDR3 covers 14 residues. V shed 5 bases and J 4 bases; nucleotides not matched to a gene: 6. Germline lookup yields CDR1 MDHEN and CDR2 SYDVKM. CDR3 in DNA: TGTGCCAGCAGTCAGGACAGGGCTCGCTATGGCTACACCTTC. This codes for CASSQDRARYGYTF.

This chain uses TRBV4-2 with TRBJ2-1; 9 bases line up with TRBD2. Germline CDR1 LGHNA, CDR2 YNFKEQ. This CDR3 contains 20 residues. V gave up 4 bases and J gave up 6 bases; unmatched junction bases: 22. This CDR3 reads CASSPFFGGRASGGTNEQFF. CDR3 nucleotide sequence: TGTGCCAGCAGCCCCTTTTTTGGCGGGAGGGCGAGCGGGGGTACCAATGAGCAGTTCTTC.

This chain connects TRBV18 to TRBJ1-1, with 10 positions matching TRBD1. The junction had 13 bases not matched to a gene; V was cut back by 2 bases and J by 7 bases. The CDR3 extends over 17 amino acids. From germline, CDR1 is KGHSH and CDR2 LQKENI. The CDR3 DNA follows: TGTGCCAGCTCACCATCTCTATGGACAGGGGGTAGGGTTGAAGCTTTCTTT. It is translated as CASSPSLWTGGRVEAFF.

V usage is TRBV6-6 and J usage is TRBJ1-2; perhaps TRBD1 as D (6 bases). CDR3 length: 16 residues. CDR1 and CDR2 from the germline V gene are MNHNY and SVGAGI (reference sequence). Deletions cut 7 bases from V and 6 bases from J, with 24 bases between. The CDR3 loop reads CASTPATGGDHHGYTF. DNA of the CDR3: TGTGCCAGCACCCCGGCGACAGGTGGGGACCATCATGGCTACACCTTC.

Comment on this clone: At the DNA level, this CDR3 is encoded by other sequences in the same sample as well. This chain connects TRBV7-9 to TRBJ1-2; 11 nucleotides line up with TRBD1. The J segment lost 8 bases and the V segment lost 5 bases, leaving 7 bases of the junction unmatched. CDR1 and CDR2 (germline): SEHNR, FQNEAQ (reference sequence). CDR3 size: 14 residues. The CDR3 is CASSPGTGGRGYTF. CDR3 DNA sequence: TGTGCCAGCAGCCCGGGGACAGGGGGTAGGGGCTACACCTTC.

This clone was detected once. CDR3 DNA sequence: TGTGCCAGCAGCTTAGAGGACAGTTGGGACACTGAAGCTTTCTTT. Residues: CASSLEDSWDTEAFF. V and J are TRBV7-2 and TRBJ1-1; TRBD1 is a possible D gene (6 bases). Trimming took 1 base from V and 3 from J, leaving 12 bases between them. CDR3 size: 15 residues. CDR1 and CDR2 from the germline V gene are SGHTA and FQGNSA.

The J gene is TRBJ2-2, the V gene TRBV12-1; the table's D call of TRBD2 was not tested on the DNA. TRBV12-1 is marked as a pseudogene. This CDR3 has 15 amino acids. The CDR3 region has the DNA TGTGCCAGCAGCTTTCGGTGGCTAGAAGTCGGGGAGCTGTTTTTT. It is translated as CASSFRWLEVGELFF.

This clone was counted between two and nine times. The genes are TRBV30 and TRBJ2-7, with D perhaps matching TRBD2 (5 bases). CDR1 is GTSNPN and CDR2 is SVGIG in the germline V gene (reference sequence). The CDR3 has 13 residues. V was cut by 8 bases and J by 3 bases, with 17 bases left in between. The CDR3 DNA follows: TGTGCCGGGCAGCGTGCCCGGGGCTACGAGCAGTACTTC. Its translation is CAGQRARGYEQYF.

The rearrangement uses TRBV5-1 and TRBJ2-3; 10 bases are a match to TRBD1. The CDR3 length is 14 residues. Germline CDR1 and CDR2: SGHRS and YFSETQ. V trimming: 7 bases; J trimming: 5 bases; junction bases outside the gene matches: 7. The CDR3 spells CASRRDRGQDTQYF. The CDR3 DNA reads TGCGCCAGCCGGCGGGACAGGGGTCAAGATACGCAGTATTTT.

Notes on this clone: One junction end does not reproduce the germline sequence, and a read error may be involved. This specimen includes other DNA sequences encoding the same CDR3. CDR3 bases: TGTGCCAGCAGCCCACGGACAGGGGGCTCTTTT. Amino acid sequence: CASSPRTGGSF. The chain uses TRBV9 and TRBJ1-5; 11 bases map to TRBD1. Germline CDR1 is SGDLS and CDR2 is YYNGEE. This CDR3 comprises 11 residues.

The chain recombines TRBV2 with TRBJ1-6, with D possibly matching TRBD1 (6 bases). Germline loops: CDR1 SNHLY, CDR2 FYNNEI. The CDR3 has 14 amino acids. The ends were cut back, 0 bases at V and 14 bases at J, with 14 bases in the middle. CDR3: CASSEAVGAGTLHF. For the CDR3, the DNA is TGTGCCAGCAGTGAAGCGGTGGGGGCCGGGACCCTCCACTTT.

The chain links TRBV29-1 to TRBJ2-5; D is possibly TRBD2 (5 bases). The germline CDR1 and CDR2 sequences are SQVTM and ANQGSEA. V shed 7 bases and J shed 5 bases, with 17 bases lying between them. The length of the CDR3 is 13 residues. This CDR3 reads CSAREARVETQYF. CDR3 sequence (DNA): TGCAGCGCCCGGGAAGCCCGGGTGGAGACCCAGTACTTC.

The chain employs TRBV5-1 and TRBJ1-1, with TRBD1 matching 8 bases. Per germline, CDR1 SGHRS and CDR2 YFSETQ. After removal of 6 bases from V and 4 bases from J, the junction contained 11 bases not matched to a gene. The CDR3 sequence is 15 residues long. Here the CDR3 reads CASKLGQGGPTEAFF. CDR3 nucleotide sequence: TGCGCCAGCAAGCTAGGACAGGGAGGGCCCACTGAAGCTTTCTTT.

The V call is TRBV5-1, the J call TRBJ1-5; no definite D call. The germline V and J ends were trimmed by 4 bases and 1 base, with 9 bases remaining between them. Germline V gives CDR1 SGHRS, CDR2 YFSETQ. This CDR3 is 14 amino acids long. As DNA, the CDR3 is TGCGCCAGCAGCGACGGGGTCAGCAATCAGCCCCAGCATTTT. Translated: CASSDGVSNQPQHF.

This chain joins TRBV29-1 and TRBJ2-7; 12 bases agree with TRBD2. The trim removed 2 bases at V and 7 bases at J, leaving 6 bases unmatched. The germline V gene has CDR1 SQVTM and CDR2 ANQGSEA. The CDR3 loop spans 14 amino acids. The CDR3 sequence is CSVEILAGGGEQYF. CDR3 nucleotides: TGCAGCGTTGAAATACTAGCGGGAGGAGGGGAGCAGTACTTC.

V usage is TRBV6-1 and J usage is TRBJ2-1, with D unclear. The CDR3 covers 15 residues. V lost 1 base, J lost 4 bases, and 11 bases lay in between. Germline V CDR1 and CDR2: MNHNS, SASEGT. The CDR3 DNA follows: TGTGCCAGCAGTGAAGTACAGTTTGTTTACAATGAGCAGTTCTTC. Its protein is CASSEVQFVYNEQFF.

The rearrangement uses TRBV5-1 and TRBJ2-3; D is undetermined. The CDR3 runs to 16 residues. The ends were cut back, 2 bases at V and 0 bases at J, with 13 bases in the middle. CDR1 and CDR2 from the germline V gene are SGHRS and YFSETQ. DNA of the CDR3: TGCGCCAGCAGCTTCCCCGTGACTCAAAGCACAGATACGCAGTATTTT. This encodes CASSFPVTQSTDTQYF. The whole variable domain, remainder taken from reference TRBV5-1 and TRBJ2-3, is KAGVTQTPRYLIKTRGQQVTLSCSPISGHRSVSWYQQTPGQGLQFLFEYFSETQRNKGNFPGRFSGRQFSNSRSEMNVSTLELGDSALYLCASSFPVTQSTDTQYFGPGTRLTVL.

This chain connects TRBV2 to TRBJ2-2; perhaps TRBD1 as D (5 bases). CDR1 and CDR2 from the germline V gene are SNHLY and FYNNEI. CDR3 length equals 15 residues. The V gene lost 3 bases and the J gene lost 1 base, with 9 bases spanning the gap. The CDR3 coding sequence is TGTGCCAGCAGTGAGGGAACAGGGAACACCGGGGAGCTGTTTTTT. Protein product: CASSEGTGNTGELFF. Using reference TRBV2 and TRBJ2-2 for the parts outside the CDR3, the full variable domain is EPEVTQTPSHQVTQMGQEVILRCVPISNHLYFYWYRQILGQKVEFLVSFYNNEISEKSEIFDDQFSVERPDGSNFTLKIRSTKLEDSAMYFCASSEGTGNTGELFFGEGSRLTVL.

This clone appeared a few times. The V gene is TRBV6-5, the J gene TRBJ1-5; the D is unclear. Trimming left V 0 bases short and J 3 bases short, with 6 bases between. Per germline, CDR1 MNHEY and CDR2 SVGAGI. This CDR3 contains 14 residues. In DNA, the CDR3 is TGTGCCAGCAGTTACTCGATAGACAATCAGCCCCAGCATTTT. Translating it yields CASSYSIDNQPQHF.

The genes are TRBV19 and TRBJ2-2; D is ambiguous. V was clipped by 0 bases and J by 6 bases, with 11 bases between them. The CDR3 covers 15 residues. Germline CDR1 LNHDA, CDR2 SQIVND (reference sequence). For the CDR3, the DNA is TGTGCCAGTAGTATAGAATCGGGTCGGGCCGGGGAGCTGTTTTTT. Encoded protein: CASSIESGRAGELFF.